The entry below gives a single TCR beta chain sequence along with its context. This receptor's antigen is unknown. No base qualities exist here, and no much larger clone lies one base off it. CDR1 is given as SGHRS and CDR2 as YFSETQ, both from the germline V gene. The CDR3 contains 18 residues, cysteine and phenylalanine counted. Kept here is only the CDR3 DNA, which spans 54 bases and is read in frame from base 1. Trimming accounts for 3 bases at V and 1 base at J, while the number of junction bases matched to no gene is 12. These data belong to a study of cytomegalovirus exposure and HLA in healthy donors (dated by TCRdb to about 2017). About the investigation overall: An earlier analysis of fewer than 750 of the donors reported approximately 280 Gb of sequence data and roughly 120 million unique TCR beta sequences obtained from roughly 170 million T cells. In a later analysis, previously published TCR beta repertoires from 670 or so donors were re-analyzed and high-resolution HLA genotyping was added so that TCR occurrence patterns could be studied. To predict cytomegalovirus infection status, the study brought together high-throughput TCR immunosequencing, statistical association of individual TCRs with disease status, and machine learning. Every discovery cohort repertoire had been produced on one sequencing platform. Typing coverage differed by locus: A, B, C, DRB1 and DQB1 were typed in roughly 629-640 donors, DQA1 in 522, DPA1 in 600 to 610, and DPB1 in 450 to 490. Along with the approximately 700-subject first cohort, a separate validation cohort of 120 different subjects was used. Donor age, sex, ethnicity and CMV serostatus were compiled alongside the repertoire data. The T cell repertoires of around 730 subjects were profiled by immunosequencing and related to cytomegalovirus serostatus. Around 320 gigabases of sequencing data and tens of millions of unique TCR sequences were included in an early release covering roughly 700 HLA-typed donors. Both class I and class II loci were covered by HLA typing, at four-digit resolution. Across about 370 genotyped donors of the cohort, an average of roughly 230,000 unique TCR beta nucleotide sequences per donor were sequenced, and about a sixth of those sequences were non-productive. Of the 300 to 400 genotyped donors, 65% to 90% fell in the genetic ancestry cluster associated with self-reported Caucasian donors. The aim of the study was to test whether cataloging public T cell receptors could identify signatures of past pathogen exposure. In the later analysis, no new phenotypic data were used to find candidate immune exposures; instead, reliance was placed on TCR beta sequences and their occurrence across donors. In a later genetic analysis, genome-wide SNP genotypes for about 65% of the 666 donors were used, and that subset was treated as a discovery cohort. An earlier analysis of 500 to 750 of the donors applied high-throughput TCR beta sequencing to assess whether each TCR beta V gene segment acted as functional or pseudogenic. Because of strong linkage in the cohort, roughly five DR-DQ haplotypes were treated as single units for association and clustering. The paper's findings and limits, for the study overall: This cohort had only TCR beta chains sequenced, and the lack of alpha or paired-chain data limited which features could be detected. A total of 164 TCR beta chains were listed by the study as associated with cytomegalovirus. The authors suggested that the approach could potentially be extended to other disease states and immunological phenotypes. A cluster of highly shared sequence variants was judged likely to represent a technical artifact of the sequencing pipeline. In a later genetic analysis, fewer N-insertions in productive TCRs were reported among donors in an Asian-associated ancestry cluster than the roughly 700-donor mean. Several of the top co-occurrence clusters appeared to be linked to parvovirus B19, influenza, CMV and Epstein-Barr virus, according to a later analysis. When HLA alleles, especially DR and DQ, strongly co-occurred, attributing TCR associations to individual alleles was difficult. In a later analysis, most CMV-associated TCR beta chains were found to appear HLA-restricted, with HLA associations seemingly driven largely by CMV exposure. In a later analysis, HLA-associated TCR beta chains were found to be more clonally expanded and to have lower generation probabilities than equally common non-associated chains. The only immune exposure information available for the cohort was CMV serostatus. At a false discovery rate of 0.05, a later analysis linked around 15,000 TCR beta sequences to specific HLA alleles. A few of the identified cytomegalovirus-associated TCR beta chains were confirmed in vitro to be specific for cytomegalovirus antigens. Because some donors lacked HLA typing at each locus, the association tests relied only on the typed subset. Roughly uniform sequencing depth across donors was assumed in presence/absence analyses, although this assumption may not hold. A further reported finding was that TCR beta sequences accurately predicted the HLA-A and HLA-B alleles for most subjects in the first cohort. V-gene and J-gene trimming of TCR beta chains was associated with a missense DCLRE1C variant in a later genetic analysis, and the association was replicated in an independent cohort. Most TCR sequences were observed very rarely across donors, whereas some public TCRs were present in many individuals. Linkage disequilibrium might explain the correlated functional status among segregating V segments, but an unknown experimental factor could not be excluded. The earlier analysis of almost 600 of the donors excluded about 16 rarely observed V segments, including chromosome 9 orphons, because counts were too low. The classifier was reported to diagnose cytomegalovirus status with high specificity and sensitivity in both the original cohort and the validation cohort. In a later analysis, the rate of TCR association differed among HLA loci, with DRB1 alleles having the most associated TCRs and HLA-C alleles having the fewest. Some IMGT-functional V segments, including TRBV6-2 and TRBV6-3, could not be distinguished by the 87-base-pair reads and were therefore excluded. Broadly in line with IMGT annotations, most TCR beta V segments showed up in productive rearrangements about 90% or about 30% of the time in an earlier analysis of some 590 of the donors.

In total, roughly 670 healthy bone marrow donors made up the cohort. Cohort members were all nominally healthy when sampled, although unrecorded immune exposures were likely present. The donor was CMV seronegative and belonged to the group of 350 to 400 seronegative cohort members. Every donor gave a peripheral blood sample, and the peripheral blood mononuclear cells from that sample were used for TCR beta sequencing. The Qiagen DNeasy Blood Extraction Kit was used to extract genomic DNA from the blood cell samples. Receptors were amplified or captured by the immunoSEQ multiplex PCR assay. For the multiplex PCR, a mixture combining 60 forward primers for TCR Vbeta segments and 13 reverse primers for TCR Jbeta segments was used. Amplification of the CDR3 region of rearranged TCR beta genes was performed with a multiplex PCR assay on genomic DNA. Amplified TCR beta libraries were sequenced as 87-base-pair reads on the Illumina HiSeq System. The source study handled its data this way. In a later analysis, some 80 million unique TCR beta chains were counted across the 500 to 700 repertoires, and around 10 million of these chains were shared by at least two donors. Raw reads were error-corrected and collapsed into unique sequences by a nearest-neighbor algorithm in which closely related sequences were merged to remove PCR and sequencing errors. Alignment of CDR3 sequences to IMGT reference sequences was used to assign V, D and J gene segments. For a sequence to be retained, a match of at least six nucleotides to both a V gene segment and a J gene segment was required. A rearrangement counted as productive if the CDR3 had no stop codons and remained in frame with V and J, and every other rearrangement counted as non-productive. CDR3 was defined by IMGT convention, running from the second conserved V-encoded cysteine to the conserved J-encoded phenylalanine. The earlier analysis of 550 to 650 of the donors excluded any sequence lacking an unambiguous match to a single V gene segment. An earlier analysis of several hundred of the donors called V segments functional above 56.7% productive rearrangements and segregating when the between-donor standard deviation exceeded 5%. To diagnose cytomegalovirus status from the catalog of TCR beta chain sequences, a statistical classification framework was built. In a later analysis, TCR nucleotide sequences were compared against IMGT/GENE-DB human TR gene sequences so that V and J genes could be assigned. The TCRdist pipeline was used in a later analysis to assign CDR3 sequences and most-parsimonious VDJ recombination scenarios. In a later analysis, every TCR beta chain was defined by the combination of its CDR3 amino acid sequence and its V-gene family, and reads without a unique V-gene family were dropped. A later analysis removed over 500 highly shared, low-generation-probability nucleotide sequences to deal with suspected cross-contamination and a sequencing artifact. In a later analysis, a clonal expansion index for each public chain was calculated from normalized within-repertoire ranks of inferred template counts. Generation probabilities in a later analysis came from a VDJ recombination model fitted to out-of-frame rearrangements, and those results were checked against IGoR. In a later analysis, TCR-TCR, TCR-HLA and TCR-CMV co-occurrence was scored with hypergeometric tests, and a repertoire-size bias correction was applied to TCR pairs. False discovery rates were estimated in a later analysis by permuting HLA or CMV assignments 20 times. A later analysis grouped co-occurring TCRs with DBSCAN, adding TCRdist sequence similarity when clustering within HLA-allele-positive subsets. For co-occurrence clustering, repertoires with fewer than 30,000 or more than 120,000 public chains were excluded, along with five repertoires with anomalous nucleotide sharing. TCRdb took over this immuneACCESS table, retaining in-frame rearrangements with V and J assigned. Such tables are incomplete; in checked studies, under half of the missing clones stem from an unresolved V gene, and the remainder is unexplained. V and J calls and clone size follow that table, whereas D and trimming were derived from the DNA. For this sample there are 100,000 to 150,000 clones; roughly three quarters appear just once. Approximately 0.99% of the sample is in the top ten clones.

Recombination connected TRBV5-1 to TRBJ2-2, and 7 bases in between align with TRBD1. What was sequenced was PBMCs. This clonotype originated in a woman aged 25 to 39 in good health and CMV-seronegative. The DNA reads as follows: TGCGCCAGCAGCTCGACGGGACAGCTAGCTCTGAACACCGGGGAGCTGTTTTTT. Its translation is CASSSTGQLALNTGELFF.